These T cell receptor beta chains were read from a single sample in a study of cytomegalovirus exposure and HLA in healthy donors. The protocol was immunoSEQ multiplex PCR, while the TCRdb copy is restricted to in-frame clones and leaves out a portion. The table shows about 160,000 clones, with 60% to 80% occurring only once. The specimen was PBMCs. Source of these receptors: a woman between 40 and 50 years old in good health and CMV-seropositive. CDR3s include the opening cysteine and the closing phenylalanine or tryptophan.

CDR3aa: CASSLYSPGQKNEQFF
v_gene: TRBV28

CDR3aa: CASSRGEDEQYF
v_gene: TRBV4-3

CDR3aa: CASSFWGLYQPQHF
v_gene: TRBV5-6

CDR3aa: CAISERGAAETQYF
v_gene: TRBV10-3

CDR3aa: CASSRNRETEAFF
v_gene: TRBV19

CDR3aa: CASSIGDSTYEQYF
v_gene: TRBV5-1

CDR3aa: CASSSHPDSSNIQYF
v_gene: TRBV27

CDR3aa: CASSSGGNYGYTF
v_gene: TRBV5-1

CDR3aa: CASSPGFLGSGNEQFF
v_gene: TRBV5-1

CDR3aa: CASKEGALGANVLTF
v_gene: TRBV19

CDR3aa: CSVQVVDTQYF
v_gene: TRBV29-1

CDR3aa: CATSRADANYGYTF
v_gene: TRBV15

CDR3aa: CASSPLATAYEQYF
v_gene: TRBV7-2

CDR3aa: CASSLDRGYTEAFF
v_gene: TRBV5-1

CDR3aa: CASSFGQGVGEKLFF
v_gene: TRBV5-4

CDR3aa: CASSAFKGQGFGNTIYF
v_gene: TRBV6-1

CDR3aa: CASSQDGRSTGTQYF
v_gene: TRBV4-1

CDR3aa: CASSIRGTENDQPQHF
v_gene: TRBV19

CDR3aa: CASSMGRLDAYNEQFF
v_gene: TRBV19

CDR3aa: CASSLGDSLRNTIYF
v_gene: TRBV11-2

CDR3aa: CASSRWTDNEQFF
v_gene: TRBV6-5

CDR3aa: CASSLTSGSVTGELFF
v_gene: TRBV7-9

CDR3aa: CASSRGVDPFEQYF
v_gene: TRBV7-6

CDR3aa: CASSRGTGGHYEQYF
v_gene: TRBV6-6

CDR3aa: CASKRDTQETQYF
v_gene: TRBV7-9

CDR3aa: CASSLAVLQGLGYGYTF
v_gene: TRBV5-1

CDR3aa: CASSYNRRGEKLFF
v_gene: TRBV6-5

CDR3aa: CASKRLGTGEQYF
v_gene: TRBV2

CDR3aa: CASSRSGGADTQYF
v_gene: TRBV10-1

CDR3aa: CAWGLRDRVNQPQHF
v_gene: TRBV30

CDR3aa: CASNRGGAYNEQFF
v_gene: TRBV7-2

CDR3aa: CASSQDRAGNQPQHF
v_gene: TRBV7-9

CDR3aa: CAGDTNYEQYF
v_gene: TRBV30

CDR3aa: CASSQDPSGSVDEQFF
v_gene: TRBV4-3

CDR3aa: CASQGAAGTEAFF
v_gene: TRBV7-9

CDR3aa: CASSERQRQETQYF
v_gene: TRBV2

CDR3aa: CASSIPGGAFYNEQFF
v_gene: TRBV19

CDR3aa: CASSQAGEQYF
v_gene: TRBV4-1

CDR3aa: CASTTLAGGPNEQFF
v_gene: TRBV6-6

CDR3aa: CASSPPTGPSGANVLTF
v_gene: TRBV18

CDR3aa: CAINRGQGASGYTF
v_gene: TRBV10-3

CDR3aa: CASSPEVLVADTQYF
v_gene: TRBV7-2

CDR3aa: CAFSPDRGDGYTF
v_gene: TRBV30

CDR3aa: CASSSPTVANEKLFF
v_gene: TRBV28

CDR3aa: CARRVTGYPTEAFF
v_gene: TRBV27

CDR3aa: CASSHSEGTDTQYF
v_gene: TRBV7-2

CDR3aa: CASSPPGQGSYNEQFF
v_gene: TRBV5-1

CDR3aa: CASSLITSGRSNTQYF
v_gene: TRBV4-1

CDR3aa: CASSYGQGIMNTEAFF
v_gene: TRBV6-6

CDR3aa: CASSLGLVQETQYF
v_gene: TRBV7-2

CDR3aa: CASSFTAEGAAF
v_gene: TRBV7-9

CDR3aa: CASSRDRSNEKLFF
v_gene: TRBV27

CDR3aa: CASSEALQRDPYEQYF
v_gene: TRBV2

CDR3aa: CASSQETGGYSNYGYTF
v_gene: TRBV4-3

CDR3aa: CASSPRRESTEAFF
v_gene: TRBV28